The present T cell receptor (beta chain) was sequenced within a study of beta chain features in type 1 diabetes. About this clone itself: Its specificity is unknown.

Every bit of the isolated RNA underwent reverse transcription, so sequencing read expressed TCRB transcripts. Method: immunoSEQ multiplex PCR; TCRdb's copy keeps in-frame clones and lacks some. This table has about 47,000 clones, 35% to 55% appearing once. Findings of the study overall: Across all four CD4+ subsets, people with type 1 diabetes showed modestly shorter TCRB CDR3s.

This clonotype originated in a man aged 25-45 years with type 1 diabetes. Specimen: stem cell memory CD4+ T cells from blood.

The CDR3: CASSSRTGGNQPQHF. In nucleotides, the CDR3 is TGTGCCAGCAGTTCGCGCACAGGGGGTAATCAGCCCCAGCATTTT. The chain is built from TRBV6-6 and TRBJ1-5; 8 bases fit TRBD1. This CDR3 is 15 amino acids long. Per germline, CDR1 MNHNY and CDR2 SVGAGI (reference sequence). The junction had 6 bases not matched to a gene; V was cut back by 4 bases and J by 4 bases.